This TCR beta chain was identified during a study of cytomegalovirus exposure and HLA in healthy donors. The CDR3 is 15 residues long. The germline V gene has CDR1 SGHVS and CDR2 FNYEAQ. V was trimmed by 0 bases and J by 4 bases, leaving 13 bases between them. PCR primers comprised 60 Vbeta and 13 Jbeta primers. The data were produced by immunoSEQ multiplex PCR, yet TCRdb's version contains in-frame clones alone and is incomplete. This table holds 150,000 to 200,000 clones, about 73% found once. This TCR was sampled from a woman in her 40s in good health and CMV-seronegative. The genes are TRBV7-6 and TRBJ2-7; D is unclear. The material sequenced was PBMCs. Here the CDR3 DNA reads TGTGCCAGCAGCTTAGCGACGGGTCGCGGTTACGAGCAGTACTTC. Amino acid sequence: CASSLATGRGYEQYF.